This is a list of T cell receptor beta chains from one sample in a study of T cell repertoires in cytomegalovirus infection. One entry per CDR3 protein results from TCRdb running MiXCR on the reads. The data show some 180,000 distinct CDR3 sequences, about a sixth seen once. The sequencing sample was made of CD8+ T cells from PBMCs. These receptor sequences come from a human donor in good health (CMV status not recorded). Some clones in this sample may be carry-over from other donors' samples. The CDR3 runs from the conserved cysteine through the conserved F or W. A D gene is named only where the DNA matches it firmly. Rows may omit the clone size; those that give it use once, few, many or a size class.

clone size,J gene,D gene,V gene,CDR3 DNA,CDR3 protein
.,TRBJ2-2,.,TRBV7-6,TGTGCCAGCAGCGCTGAGAGGGTTTTAAGGACAGCGAACACCGGGGAGCTGTTTTTT,CASSAERVLRTANTGELFF
few,TRBJ2-5,TRBD1,TRBV7-6,TGTGCCAGCAGCTTCTGGACAGGCCTCCAAGAGACCCAGTACTTC,CASSFWTGLQETQYF
many,TRBJ2-3,.,TRBV12-3/TRBV12-4,TGTGCCAGCAGCCCATCTAGCACAGATACGCAGTATTTT,CASSPSSTDTQYF
few,TRBJ2-4,TRBD1,TRBV7-2,TGTGCCAGCAGCGGACAGGGAAACATAGCCAAAAACATTCAGTACTTC,CASSGQGNIAKNIQYF
few,TRBJ2-7,TRBD1,TRBV30,TGTGCCTGGAGTTGGGGACAGGGAGGAGGCGAGCAGTACTTC,CAWSWGQGGGEQYF
few,TRBJ1-5,.,TRBV28,TGTGCCAGCAGTTTATCCAGGGCTAGCAATCAGCCCCAGCATTTT,CASSLSRASNQPQHF
.,TRBJ2-7,.,TRBV7-9,TGTGCCAGCAGCTCATCTAGGGCGGGTTCGGCATACGAGCAGTACTTC,CASSSSRAGSAYEQYF
few,TRBJ2-1,.,TRBV19,TGTGCCAGTAGCTTCCGACAGGAAACCTACAATGAGCAGTTCTTC,CASSFRQETYNEQFF
few,TRBJ2-2,.,TRBV6-1,TGTGCCAGCAGTGAAAGGGGGACGTTGAACACCGGGGAGCTGTTTTTT,CASSERGTLNTGELFF
.,TRBJ2-7,TRBD2,TRBV7-4,TGTGCCAGCAGACCGGGAGGGCTTGGGTACGAGCAGTACTTC,CASRPGGLGYEQYF
many,TRBJ2-3,TRBD2,TRBV12-3/TRBV12-4,TGTGCCAGCAGCTTAGCGGGGGCAGATACGCAGTATTTT,CASSLAGADTQYF
many,TRBJ2-7,.,TRBV28,TGTGCCAGCAGTTTAGGTCAGGTCTTCTACGAGCAGTACTTC,CASSLGQVFYEQYF
.,TRBJ1-4,TRBD1,TRBV28,TGTGCCAGCAGTGCCGGCACAGGGGTGGATGAAAAACTGTTTTTT,CASSAGTGVDEKLFF
few,TRBJ2-7,.,TRBV28,TGTGCCAGCAGTTTATTAGCCTCCTACGAGCAGTACTTC,CASSLLASYEQYF
few,TRBJ2-5,TRBD1,TRBV27,TGTGCCAGCAGCCCGATGGACAGGGGACAAGAGACCCAGTACTTC,CASSPMDRGQETQYF
.,TRBJ1-5,.,TRBV7-2,TGTGCCAGCAGTCCCTTGGGGGGGCCCACCCCTAGCAATCAGCCCCAGCATTTT,CASSPLGGPTPSNQPQHF
.,TRBJ2-3,TRBD1,TRBV7-9,TGTGCCAGCAGCTTGGGACAGGGGATCACAGATACGCAGTATTTT,CASSLGQGITDTQYF
few,TRBJ1-6,.,TRBV11-2,TGTGCCAGCAGCTTAGTTCGAGGCGCCTATAATTCACCCCTCCACTTT,CASSLVRGAYNSPLHF
few,TRBJ2-1,TRBD2,TRBV12-3/TRBV12-4,TGTGCCAGCAGTCCTCCGACCCTAGGGACTAGCGGGGGAGTAGGGCAGTTCTTC,CASSPPTLGTSGGVGQFF
once,TRBJ1-2,.,TRBV20-1,TGCAGTGCTACCTCCGACGGAAACTATGGCTACACCTTC,CSATSDGNYGYTF
.,TRBJ2-1,.,TRBV6-1,TGTGCCACTTTAGCGGTCAGCTCCTACAATGAGCAGTTCTTC,CATLAVSSYNEQFF
.,TRBJ2-3,TRBD2,TRBV6-5,TGTGCCAGCAGTACCGGACTAGCCCCCAACACAGATACGCAGTATTTT,CASSTGLAPNTDTQYF
.,TRBJ2-7,TRBD1,TRBV10-3,TGTGCCATCAGTGAGTCGGGACAGGGTAGTTACGAGCAGTACTTC,CAISESGQGSYEQYF
few,TRBJ1-1,.,TRBV25-1,TGTGCCAGCAGTGAGCCAGGGAACACTGAAGCTTTCTTT,CASSEPGNTEAFF
.,TRBJ2-2,.,TRBV7-2,TGTGCCAGCAGCTTAGGCCGGGGGCCTTGGGCCGGGGAGCTGTTTTTT,CASSLGRGPWAGELFF
few,TRBJ1-1,.,TRBV4-3,TGCGCCAGCAGCCAAGATGGGGCGAACACTGAAGCTTTCTTT,CASSQDGANTEAFF
once,TRBJ1-2,TRBD1,TRBV27,TGTGCCAGCAGTCCAAAAACAGGGGGCATTGGCTACACCTTC,CASSPKTGGIGYTF
.,TRBJ2-2,.,TRBV5-6,TGTGCCAGCACCCCGATCCACCGTCTGACCGCAAACACCGGGGAGCTGTTTTTT,CASTPIHRLTANTGELFF
.,TRBJ1-1,.,TRBV5-6,TGTGCCAGCAGCAGTTGGCGGGGGGGCGAGCTAGAAGCTTTCTTT,CASSSWRGGELEAFF
few,TRBJ2-7,.,TRBV2,TGTGCCAGCAGTGACGGTCAAGCCTCCTACGAGCAGTACTTC,CASSDGQASYEQYF
.,TRBJ1-1,.,TRBV7-2,TGTGCCAGCAGCCTCCTATGGGGGGGTATTAGGAACACTGAAGCTTTCTTT,CASSLLWGGIRNTEAFF
.,TRBJ1-1,.,TRBV29-1,TGCAGCGGTCCGGCCAACCATGAGGGTGAAGCTTTCTTT,CSGPANHEGEAFF
few,TRBJ2-1,.,TRBV7-2,TGTGCCAGCAGCCGAACGGGACTCGGCGAGTATCGCTACAATGAGCAGTTCTTC,CASSRTGLGEYRYNEQFF
.,TRBJ2-3,.,TRBV20-1,TGCAGTGCTACCCCCCTCCACGGGAGTCCTGTAACAGATACGCAGTATTTT,CSATPLHGSPVTDTQYF
.,TRBJ1-1,TRBD1,TRBV4-2,TGTGCCAGCAGCCAAGGCGGGACAGGGTACACTGAAGCTTTCTTT,CASSQGGTGYTEAFF
.,TRBJ2-3,TRBD1,TRBV7-9,TGTGCCAGCAGCCCTAAATCACCAACGGGACAGACCACAGATACGCAGTATTTT,CASSPKSPTGQTTDTQYF
.,TRBJ2-3,TRBD1,TRBV5-6,TGTGCCAGCAGCCCATGGACAGGGGGAGATACGCAGTATTTT,CASSPWTGGDTQYF
.,TRBJ2-3,TRBD1,TRBV24-1,TGTGCCACCAGTGACCGGGACAGGGGGACTACAGATACGCAGTATTTT,CATSDRDRGTTDTQYF
.,TRBJ2-5,.,TRBV6-5,TGTGCCAGCAGTTACGACGGGGAGAAAGAGACCCAGTACTTC,CASSYDGEKETQYF
many,TRBJ1-5,.,TRBV4-3,TGCGCCAGCAGCCAAGAGTTTCGGGGCCCTCAGCCCCAGCATTTT,CASSQEFRGPQPQHF
few,TRBJ2-5,.,TRBV2,TGTGCCATCCAAGTGGAGACCCAGTACTTC,CAIQVETQYF
.,TRBJ1-4,.,TRBV6-6,TGTGCCAGCAGTTCGACCGGAGGAGGGTTTAATGAAAAACTGTTTTTT,CASSSTGGGFNEKLFF
.,TRBJ2-7,.,TRBV14,TGTGCCAGCAGCCAAGGACCCCCCGCCAACGAGCAGTACTTC,CASSQGPPANEQYF
.,TRBJ2-1,TRBD2,TRBV2,TGTGCCAGCAGGAGGGGTCTAGCGGGGAGGTTGTTCTTC,CASRRGLAGRLFF
few,TRBJ2-1,.,TRBV19,TGTGCCAGTAGTATCAGCGACATAGGCTCCTACAATGAGCAGTTCTTC,CASSISDIGSYNEQFF
.,TRBJ2-7,.,TRBV7-6,TGTGCCAGCAGCTTAGGGTCGGACGAGCAGTACTTC,CASSLGSDEQYF
.,TRBJ2-7,.,TRBV25-1,TGTGCCAGCAGTGCTGCCAGTACCTCCTACGAGCAGTACTTC,CASSAASTSYEQYF
.,TRBJ1-6,.,TRBV7-2,TGTGCCAGCAGCTTACCGGACCCAAATTCACCCCTCCACTTT,CASSLPDPNSPLHF
few,TRBJ1-6,TRBD1,TRBV7-9,TGTGCCAGCAGCTCGGGACAGGGAGCTGATTCACCCCTCCACTTT,CASSSGQGADSPLHF
few,TRBJ2-3,.,TRBV7-9,TGTGCCAGCAGCACAAACAGGTTCGCTAGCACAGATACGCAGTATTTT,CASSTNRFASTDTQYF
once,TRBJ2-2,TRBD1,TRBV5-8,TGTGCCAGCAGCTTGCCAGGGGGCTCGAACACCGGGGAGCTGTTTTTT,CASSLPGGSNTGELFF
.,TRBJ2-1,TRBD2,TRBV6-1,TGTGCCAGCAGTGAATGGGGGGGAGGGTCCTACAATGAGCAGTTCTTC,CASSEWGGGSYNEQFF
.,TRBJ1-1,.,TRBV4-1,TGCGCCAGCAGCCAAGATTTGGGGGAGAGAATACCTGAAGCTTTCTTT,CASSQDLGERIPEAFF